This TCR beta chain was documented in a study of memory CD4+ T cells and cytomegalovirus serostatus. Overall study: Donors were healthy Belgian adults, about ten CMV seropositive and 24 seronegative.

Single viable CD3+CD4+CD8-CD45RO+ cells were sorted as the memory CD4+ T cells. This clone was observed a few times. Only in-frame clones appear in the TCRdb table, and some are missing; sequencing was by immunoSEQ multiplex PCR. Among 45,000 to 65,000 clones listed, 82% were seen once. Sequenced input: memory CD4+ T cells from blood. The TCR sequence derives from an adult in good health and CMV-seronegative.

The CDR3 DNA is TGTGCCAGCAGAGACAGAGTTTATGGCTACACCTTC. Amino acids: CASRDRVYGYTF. The V and J genes are TRBV2 and TRBJ1-2; D may be TRBD1 (5 bases). This CDR3 is built from 12 residues. Germline assignment: CDR1 SNHLY and CDR2 FYNNEI. Between the trimmed V and J ends, which lost 6 bases and 5 bases, there was a span of 10 bases.